What follows describes a single T cell receptor beta chain. Its antigen is as yet unknown. The data are from a study of T cell clonotyping in hematopoietic cell transplantation. The CDR3 consists of 16 residues. CDR1 and CDR2 (germline): SEHNR, FQNEAQ (reference sequence). Trimming at V came to 2 bases and at J to 0 bases, leaving 5 bases not matched to a gene. Study-wide results and limits: Recipient TCR diversity dropped after transplant; expanded clonotypes rose from day 30 to 180. Few recipient clonotypes overlapped donors; over 95% were de novo at given depth. No sorting was done, leaving CD4 and CD8 contributions mixed.

Profiled with immunoSEQ multiplex PCR; TCRdb holds only in-frame clones, not every one. The table lists 60,000 to 75,000 clones, 94% of them singletons. Sequencing was carried out using peripheral blood mononuclear cells. The TCR was taken from a man between 45 and 60 years old in good health. Some clones in this sample may be carry-over from other donors' samples. The chain recombines TRBV7-9 with TRBJ1-2, with TRBD1 matching 8 bases. CDR3 in DNA: TGTGCCAGCAGCTTACCAACAGGGGGGACTAACTATGGCTACACCTTC. Its translation is CASSLPTGGTNYGYTF. The variable domain in full, with the rest retrieved from reference TRBV7-9 and TRBJ1-2, is DTGVSQNPRHKITKRGQNVTFRCDPISEHNRLYWYRQTLGQGPEFLTYFQNEAQLEKSRLLSDRFSAERPKGSFSTLEIQRTEQGDSAMYLCASSLPTGGTNYGYTFGSGTRLTVV.